This T cell receptor beta chain was observed in a study of chemoradiotherapy in HPV16-positive cancers. Broader study findings: Functional assays defining HPV-specific T cells used only a couple of HPV16-positive patients.

Libraries were prepared by immunoSEQ multiplex PCR; TCRdb keeps only in-frame clonotypes and omits some of them. The table includes 40,000 or so clones, roughly three quarters detected once. Germline values: CDR1 KGHSH, CDR2 LQKENI. The V segment lost 5 bases and the J segment 5 bases; nucleotides outside the gene matches: 10. The length of the CDR3 is 16 residues. In its sample, this clone was seen a few times. The antigen is not known. Sequencing was performed on blood, taken from a patient who underwent chemoradiotherapy. The chain carries TRBV18 and TRBJ1-4, with 8 bases that match TRBD1. This clonotype originated in a human donor with HPV-associated anogenital cancer. In DNA, the CDR3 is TGTGCCAGCTCAAATATCGGACAGGGTGAGAATGAAAAACTGTTTTTT. Its protein is CASSNIGQGENEKLFF.